This T cell receptor beta chain is from a study of cytotoxic CD8 clonotypes in ibrutinib-treated CLL. Study-wide context: Investigators collected response samples after a median around 12 months of treatment, range 6 to 36.

Note on this clone: The antigen remains unidentified.

Data came from immunoSEQ multiplex PCR; TCRdb stores just in-frame clones and leaves some out. Of fewer than 45,000 clones listed, around 70% are singletons. Study conclusions and caveats: Clonality, elevated at ibrutinib response, dropped back toward baseline at progression. The study found public clonotypes uncommon, contracting or stable on treatment.

Genomic DNA in a quantity of around 2 micrograms was derived from cryopreserved PBMCs for TCR beta libraries. The CDR3 spans 17 residues. The germline V gene encodes CDR1 SGHNT and CDR2 YENEEA. V was shortened by 0 bases and J by 3 bases, with 15 bases between the two germline ends. J is TRBJ2-1 and V is TRBV11-3; D possibly corresponds to TRBD2 (6 bases). The material sequenced was PBMCs, taken at disease progression, from a patient treated with ibrutinib. The clonotype comes from a human donor with chronic lymphocytic leukemia. DNA of the CDR3: TGTGCCAGCAGCTTAGACCGAGTTGGCGGGAACTACAATGAGCAGTTCTTC. It translates to CASSLDRVGGNYNEQFF.